This T cell receptor (beta chain) is drawn from a study of CD8+ T cells in alopecia areata. This clone has only a few counts. Germline values: CDR1 SGHRS, CDR2 YFSETQ. With 1 base removed from V and 0 bases from J, the gap between germline ends came to 10 bases. The length of the CDR3 is 15 residues. RNA extraction and reverse transcription yielded cDNA as sequencing template. Method: immunoSEQ multiplex PCR; TCRdb's copy keeps in-frame clones and lacks some. The sample includes some 170,000 clones, roughly 66% of them seen just once. This TCR came from a human donor with alopecia areata. This sample comprised CD8+ T cells sorted from blood, obtained at week 0. J is TRBJ2-5 and V is TRBV5-1; D not certain. CDR3 amino acids: CASSLIIGYQETQYF. The CDR3 region has the DNA TGCGCCAGCAGCTTGATAATAGGGTACCAAGAGACCCAGTACTTC. The variable domain in full, with the rest retrieved from reference TRBV5-1 and TRBJ2-5, is KAGVTQTPRYLIKTRGQQVTLSCSPISGHRSVSWYQQTPGQGLQFLFEYFSETQRNKGNFPGRFSGRQFSNSRSEMNVSTLELGDSALYLCASSLIIGYQETQYFGPGTRLLVL.